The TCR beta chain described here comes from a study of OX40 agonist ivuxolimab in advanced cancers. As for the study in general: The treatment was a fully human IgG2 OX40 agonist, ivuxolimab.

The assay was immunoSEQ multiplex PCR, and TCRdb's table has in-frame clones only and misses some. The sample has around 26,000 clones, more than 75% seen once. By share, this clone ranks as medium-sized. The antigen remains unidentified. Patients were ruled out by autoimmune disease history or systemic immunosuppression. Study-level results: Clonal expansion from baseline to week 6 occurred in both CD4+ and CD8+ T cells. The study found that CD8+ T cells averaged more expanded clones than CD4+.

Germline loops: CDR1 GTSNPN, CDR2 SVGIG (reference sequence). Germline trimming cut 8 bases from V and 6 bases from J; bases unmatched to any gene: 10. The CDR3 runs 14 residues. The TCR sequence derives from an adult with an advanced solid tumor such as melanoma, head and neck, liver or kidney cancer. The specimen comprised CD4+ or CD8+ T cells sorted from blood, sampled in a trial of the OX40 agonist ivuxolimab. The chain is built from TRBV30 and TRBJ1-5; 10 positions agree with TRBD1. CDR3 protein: CALAPGTGVQPQHF. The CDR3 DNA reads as TGTGCCCTCGCCCCCGGGACAGGGGTTCAGCCCCAGCATTTT.